Presented here are 9 T cell receptor beta chains from one specimen sequenced in a study of regulatory T cells in long-lasting Graves disease. Time point defined: persistent/refractory GD, antithyroid drugs over 5 years with positive TRAb. PBMC RNA was the source of the TCR library. In building TCR beta libraries, iRepertoire HTBI primers were used together with Arm-PCR of CDR3 regions. TCRdb reprocessed the multiplex PCR reads with MiXCR, giving one entry per CDR3 protein. The sample contains fewer than 450,000 distinct CDR3 sequences, less than 25% of which appear only once. The starting material was peripheral blood mononuclear cells (PBMCs), obtained when the disease was refractory, from a patient treated with antithyroid drugs. The receptors stem from a female donor with Graves disease.

This clonotype was found a few times. The rearrangement joins TRBV9 to TRBJ1-1, with no clear D. The CDR3 runs to 14 residues. The V end lost 1 base, the J end lost 5 bases, and 12 bases lay between the germline ends. Germline-derived CDR1 and CDR2 are SGDLS and YYNGEE. The CDR3 coding sequence is TGTGCCAGCAGCGTACACGACGGTAGAACTGAAGCTTTCTTT. Amino acid sequence: CASSVHDGRTEAFF.

Ten or more counts support this clonotype. As DNA, the CDR3 is TGTGCCATCAGAGGGACTAGCGGATTGAGCTCCTACGAGCAGTACTTC. Its protein product is CAIRGTSGLSSYEQYF. The genes are TRBV10-3 and TRBJ2-7, with 11 positions matching TRBD2. Germline V lookup: CDR1 ENHRY, CDR2 SYGVKD. This CDR3 has 16 amino acids. V gave up 6 bases and J gave up 0 bases; unmatched junction bases: 7.

This clonotype occurred a few times. The chain joins TRBV2 to TRBJ2-1, with a possible D match to TRBD2 (6 bases). CDR1 is SNHLY and CDR2 is FYNNEI in the germline V gene. Trimming pared 7 bases from V and 10 bases from J, leaving 17 bases between. The CDR3 spans 13 residues. CDR3: CASNQDGGDEQFF. CDR3 in DNA: TGTGCCAGCAACCAGGACGGGGGAGACGAGCAGTTCTTC.

This clonotype was recorded at least ten times. The V call is TRBV28, the J call TRBJ1-2, with D perhaps TRBD1 (6 bases). The V end was cut by 5 bases, the J end by 4 bases, with 11 bases between. Germline V gives CDR1 MDHEN, CDR2 SYDVKM. This CDR3 is built from 13 residues. CDR3 region: CASSQDRTYGYTF. The CDR3, as DNA: TGTGCCAGCAGTCAAGACAGGACCTATGGCTACACCTTC.

This clonotype was counted ten times or more. V and J are TRBV28 and TRBJ2-7; D not resolved. CDR3 size: 13 residues. The germline V and J ends were trimmed by 8 bases and 2 bases, with 13 bases remaining between them. Germline CDR1 is MDHEN and CDR2 is SYDVKM. CDR3 coding DNA: TGTGCCAGCCTGGCTGGGCCCCCCTACGAGCAGTACTTC. This codes for CASLAGPPYEQYF. The variable domain in full, completed from reference TRBV28 and TRBJ2-7, reads DVKVTQSSRYLVKRTGEKVFLECVQDMDHENMFWYRQDPGLGLRLIYFSYDVKMKEKGDIPEGYSVSREKKERFSLILESASTNQTSMYLCASLAGPPYEQYFGPGTRLTVT.

There are many counts of this clonotype. The rearrangement joins TRBV11-2 to TRBJ2-2; the D gene could be TRBD1 or TRBD2 (5 bases each). This CDR3 comprises 14 residues. V lost 0 bases and J 6 bases, leaving 8 bases between the germline ends. Germline assignment: CDR1 SGHAT and CDR2 FQNNGV. CDR3 DNA sequence: TGTGCCAGCAGCTTAGATCTGGGGGCCGGGGAGCTGTTTTTT. It is translated as CASSLDLGAGELFF.

This clonotype appeared many times. The chain uses TRBV28 and TRBJ2-7, with 11 bases lining up with TRBD2. V dropped 8 bases and J dropped 0; count of bases not matched to a gene: 15. From germline, CDR1 is MDHEN and CDR2 SYDVKM. The length of the CDR3 is 18 residues. CDR3 in amino acids: CASAGLGLAGTRSYEQYF. The CDR3 nucleotides are TGTGCCAGCGCCGGACTCGGACTAGCGGGTACCCGCTCCTACGAGCAGTACTTC.

Many counts were recorded for this clonotype. The V gene is TRBV6-9, the J gene TRBJ2-2, with 7 bases lining up with TRBD2. The junction had 9 bases not matched to a gene; V was cut back by 4 bases and J by 1 base. CDR1 is MNHGY and CDR2 is SVAAGI in the germline V gene. This CDR3 is built from 17 residues. The CDR3: CASSSRLAPKNTGELFF. CDR3 sequence (DNA): TGTGCCAGCAGTTCAAGACTAGCCCCTAAGAACACCGGGGAGCTGTTTTTT.

There are many counts of this clonotype. The genes are TRBV6-2 or TRBV6-3 and TRBJ2-7; 8 bases agree with TRBD1. Per the germline V gene, CDR1 is MNHEY and CDR2 is SVGEGT. V lost 4 bases, J lost 0 bases, and 8 bases stayed unmatched. The CDR3 covers 16 residues. The CDR3 DNA follows: TGTGCCAGCAGTTTCGCCTGGACAGGGAGCTCCTACGAGCAGTACTTC. Its translation is CASSFAWTGSSYEQYF.